A selection of T cell receptor beta chains follows, all from one sample in a study of T cell responses to AZD1222 COVID-19 vaccine. Produced via immunoSEQ multiplex PCR; TCRdb's table is partial and in-frame only. The repertoire holds about 110,000 clones, with more than 65% as singletons. This material consisted of peripheral blood, taken on day 0 of AZD1222 vaccination. The receptors were gathered from an adult in good health. Both conserved end residues are part of each CDR3. The D gene is left open where the match is weak. Rows give clone size only sometimes, using once, few, many, or a class for an expanded clone.

clone size	J gene	D gene	V gene	CDR3 protein	CDR3 DNA
.	TRBJ2-5	TRBD1	TRBV3-1/TRBV3-2	CASSPTGGGETQYF	TGTGCCAGCAGCCCGACAGGGGGAGGAGAGACCCAGTACTTC
.	TRBJ1-1	.	TRBV30	CAWSLGRWTEAFF	TGTGCCTGGAGTCTGGGCCGGTGGACTGAAGCTTTCTTT
.	TRBJ1-6	.	TRBV28	CASSNENSPLHF	TGTGCCAGTTCAAATGAGAATTCACCCCTCCACTTT
.	TRBJ1-2	.	TRBV30	CAWTRGLGYTF	TGTGCCTGGACCAGGGGTCTCGGCTACACCTTC
.	TRBJ1-5	.	TRBV30	CAWSSQGNQPQHF	TGTGCCTGGAGTTCGCAGGGAAATCAGCCCCAGCATTTT
.	TRBJ1-4	.	TRBV3-1/TRBV3-2	CASSQSPVGVSEKLFF	TGTGCCAGCAGCCAAAGTCCGGTGGGGGTCAGTGAAAAACTGTTTTTT
.	TRBJ2-2	TRBD1	TRBV19	CASTGQGTGELFF	TGTGCCAGTACGGGACAGGGTACCGGGGAGCTGTTTTTT
.	TRBJ1-2	TRBD1	TRBV18	CASSSFPGQGVGRDYGYTF	TGTGCCAGCTCATCGTTCCCGGGACAGGGAGTTGGTAGGGACTATGGCTACACCTTC
.	TRBJ2-7	TRBD1	TRBV18	CASSPPGTGKGYEQYF	TGTGCCAGCTCGCCCCCCGGGACAGGGAAGGGATACGAGCAGTACTTC
.	TRBJ1-2	TRBD1	TRBV5-4	CASSSGQTYGYTF	TGTGCCAGCAGCTCGGGACAGACTTATGGCTACACCTTC
few	TRBJ1-5	.	TRBV19	CASSIEGSSQPQHF	TGTGCCAGTAGTATAGAAGGCAGCAGTCAGCCCCAGCATTTT
.	TRBJ2-4	.	TRBV4-1	CASSLGLKTRNIQYF	TGCGCCAGCAGCCTCGGACTCAAAACGAGGAACATTCAGTACTTC
once	TRBJ1-1	.	TRBV4-3	CASSQRASRATEAFF	TGCGCCAGCAGCCAACGAGCGAGCAGGGCAACTGAAGCTTTCTTT
few	TRBJ2-1	TRBD2	TRBV7-9	CASSLPPRLAGYNNEQFF	TGTGCCAGCAGCTTACCACCCCGACTAGCGGGCTATAACAATGAGCAGTTCTTC
.	TRBJ2-5	.	TRBV9	CASSVEVGGQETQYF	TGTGCCAGCAGCGTAGAGGTAGGGGGCCAAGAGACCCAGTACTTC
.	TRBJ2-2	.	TRBV11-2	CASSFDGNTGELFF	TGTGCCAGCAGCTTTGACGGAAACACCGGGGAGCTGTTTTTT
.	TRBJ1-2	TRBD1	TRBV16	CASSQGQGPGTF	TGTGCCAGCAGCCAAGGACAGGGCCCGGGCACCTTC
.	TRBJ2-7	TRBD1	TRBV6-2/TRBV6-3	CASSYSWETGEFYEQYF	TGTGCCAGCAGTTACTCTTGGGAGACAGGGGAGTTCTACGAGCAGTACTTC
.	TRBJ1-1	.	TRBV14	CASSQDFDRREAFF	TGTGCCAGCAGCCAAGATTTCGACAGGCGTGAAGCTTTCTTT
.	TRBJ1-5	TRBD1	TRBV5-1	CASSDGQGNQPQHF	TGCGCCAGCAGTGACGGACAGGGCAATCAGCCCCAGCATTTT
few	TRBJ1-4	TRBD1	TRBV11-2	CASSFGQGPEKLFF	TGTGCCAGCAGCTTCGGACAGGGGCCTGAAAAACTGTTTTTT
.	TRBJ2-1	.	TRBV6-1	CASSEQTAYNEQFF	TGTGCCAGCAGTGAACAGACAGCTTACAATGAGCAGTTCTTC
.	TRBJ1-6	TRBD1	TRBV9	CASSTFRDRGSPLHF	TGTGCCAGCAGCACGTTCCGGGACAGAGGCTCACCCCTCCACTTT
.	TRBJ1-2	.	TRBV11-2	CASSLAGSFGGYTF	TGTGCCAGCAGCTTAGCGGGGTCTTTTGGAGGCTACACCTTC
.	TRBJ2-5	.	TRBV10-2	CASSREETQYF	TGCGCCAGCAGTCGGGAAGAGACCCAGTACTTC
.	TRBJ2-6	.	TRBV11-2	CASSPGGQDPLSGANVLTF	TGTGCCAGCAGCCCAGGAGGGCAGGACCCCCTCTCTGGGGCCAACGTCCTGACTTTC
.	TRBJ2-3	TRBD2	TRBV25-1	CASNLGGPADTQYF	TGTGCCAGCAACTTGGGAGGGCCAGCTGATACGCAGTATTTT
.	TRBJ1-2	.	TRBV3-1/TRBV3-2	CASSQNLRDSFYGYTF	TGTGCCAGCAGCCAAAATTTGAGGGATTCTTTCTATGGCTACACCTTC
.	TRBJ1-2	.	TRBV5-1	CASNPVGSNYGYTF	TGCGCCAGCAACCCGGTGGGATCCAACTATGGCTACACCTTC
.	TRBJ1-2	.	TRBV19	CASSIGEFLYTF	TGTGCCAGTAGTATCGGAGAGTTTCTCTACACCTTC
.	TRBJ1-5	.	TRBV19	CASSIGRRYSNQPQHF	TGTGCCAGTAGTATCGGACGGAGATATAGCAATCAGCCCCAGCATTTT
.	TRBJ1-2	.	TRBV6-5	CASSYMSPDYGYTF	TGTGCCAGCAGTTACATGTCCCCTGACTATGGCTACACCTTC
.	TRBJ1-3	.	TRBV6-5	CASYPGHSGNTIYF	TGTGCCTCGTACCCGGGCCACTCTGGAAACACCATATATTTT
.	TRBJ2-7	.	TRBV11-2	CASSLSRGSYEQYF	TGTGCCAGCAGCTTAAGTAGGGGTTCCTACGAGCAGTACTTC
.	TRBJ2-2	.	TRBV5-1	CASSPDGVTGELFF	TGCGCCAGCAGCCCGGACGGCGTCACCGGGGAGCTGTTTTTT
.	TRBJ2-5	TRBD2	TRBV10-3	CATTTSLNGEETQYF	TGTGCCACCACGACTAGCTTAAACGGAGAAGAGACCCAGTACTTC
.	TRBJ1-2	.	TRBV6-5	CASSGPFYGYTF	TGTGCCAGCAGCGGACCTTTCTATGGCTACACCTTC
.	TRBJ1-4	TRBD1	TRBV5-1	CASSQAGTGSEKLFF	TGCGCCAGCAGTCAAGCAGGGACAGGGTCTGAAAAACTGTTTTTT
.	TRBJ2-1	TRBD2	TRBV5-1	CASSLSFAGGYNEQFF	TGCGCCAGCAGCTTGTCGTTCGCGGGGGGCTACAATGAGCAGTTCTTC
.	TRBJ2-7	TRBD1	TRBV24-1	CATSGGTGLYEQYF	TGTGCCACCAGTGGCGGGACAGGGCTCTACGAGCAGTACTTC
.	TRBJ1-1	.	TRBV4-1	CASSLNTKRPEAFF	TGCGCCAGCAGCCTCAATACTAAACGACCTGAAGCTTTCTTT
.	TRBJ2-1	TRBD1	TRBV6-2/TRBV6-3	CASSRLKGQGMNEQFF	TGTGCCAGCAGCCGTCTTAAGGGACAGGGGATGAATGAGCAGTTCTTC
.	TRBJ1-6	TRBD1	TRBV7-2	CAGHTGAANSPLHF	TGTGCCGGCCACACAGGGGCGGCTAATTCACCCCTCCACTTT
once	TRBJ1-2	.	TRBV3-1/TRBV3-2	CASSPQGNYGYTF	TGTGCCAGCAGCCCACAGGGAAACTATGGCTACACCTTC
.	TRBJ1-3	TRBD1	TRBV7-2	CASSPGQGTGNTIYF	TGTGCCAGCAGCCCCGGACAGGGGACCGGAAACACCATATATTTT
.	TRBJ2-1	TRBD2	TRBV29-1	CSVSGGTYNEQFF	TGCAGCGTAAGCGGGGGGACCTACAATGAGCAGTTCTTC
.	TRBJ2-2	.	TRBV28	CASSPSRTGDTGELFF	TGTGCCAGCAGCCCATCCCGGACCGGGGACACCGGGGAGCTGTTTTTT
.	TRBJ1-1	.	TRBV30	CAWERRMNTEAFF	TGTGCCTGGGAGAGACGGATGAACACTGAAGCTTTCTTT
.	TRBJ2-3	TRBD2	TRBV28	CASSLRRGATDTQYF	TGTGCCAGCAGTTTGAGGCGGGGGGCCACAGATACGCAGTATTTT
once	TRBJ2-7	.	TRBV5-1	CASSPVVGGSEQYF	TGCGCCAGCAGCCCTGTAGTGGGAGGCTCCGAGCAGTACTTC